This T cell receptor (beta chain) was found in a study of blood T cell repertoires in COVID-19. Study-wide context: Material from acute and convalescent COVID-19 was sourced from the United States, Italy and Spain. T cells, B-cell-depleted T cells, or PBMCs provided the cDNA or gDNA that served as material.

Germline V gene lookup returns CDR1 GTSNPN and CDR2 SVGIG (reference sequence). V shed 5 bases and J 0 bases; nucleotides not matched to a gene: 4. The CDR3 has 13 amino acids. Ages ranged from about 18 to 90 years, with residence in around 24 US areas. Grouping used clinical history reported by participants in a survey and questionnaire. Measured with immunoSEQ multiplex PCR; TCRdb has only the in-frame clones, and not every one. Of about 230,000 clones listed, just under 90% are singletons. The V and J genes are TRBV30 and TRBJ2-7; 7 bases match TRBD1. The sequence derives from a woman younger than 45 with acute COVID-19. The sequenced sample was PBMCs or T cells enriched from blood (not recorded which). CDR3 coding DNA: TGTGCCTGGGCCTGGGACAGCTCCTACGAGCAGTACTTC. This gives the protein CAWAWDSSYEQYF.